What follows is one T cell receptor beta chain and its context. Its antigen is still unknown. The sample comes from a study of T cell responses to AZD1222 COVID-19 vaccine. Findings and limits, study-wide: The donors showed a predominance of white British ancestry and of females, with possible underestimation of clonal diversity. Spike-specific TCR breadth rose after two AZD1222 doses, and depth rose as well. Spike regions recognized by vaccine-associated CD4 TCRs spanned the protein, led by 160-218 and 743-854.

Method: immunoSEQ multiplex PCR; TCRdb's copy keeps in-frame clones and lacks some. The data contain about 70,000 clones, roughly 85% of them singletons. Material: peripheral blood, obtained on day 0 of AZD1222 vaccination. This receptor was taken from an adult in good health.

The DNA for the CDR3 is TGTGCCAGCAGTACAGAATGGAACACTGAAGCTTTCTTT. It yields the protein CASSTEWNTEAFF. The chain couples TRBV6-4 to TRBJ1-1; D unclear. CDR3 size: 13 residues. Germline V lookup: CDR1 MRHNA, CDR2 SNTAGT. V was cut by 5 bases and J by 1 base, with 8 bases left in between.